This T cell receptor (beta chain) was captured by sequencing in a study of post-analysis software for immune sequencing data. Study context: As for disease course, relapsing-remitting, secondary progressive and progressive-relapsing multiple sclerosis were all included. Study-wide results and limits: Strong co-clustering by F measure linked samples that shared a preparation batch. In patients, about 5 TRBV segments were more frequent than in controls, with TRBV5-6, TRBV5-1 and TRBV20-1 among them. Normalized Chao1 diversity was significantly lower in multiple sclerosis patients than in controls.

With regard to this clonotype: Antigen: not known.

This CDR3 comprises 15 residues. The library was made from cDNA and included unique molecular identifiers. Roughly 450,000 cDNA molecules came from about 1 to 10 million T cells. TCRdb called the PCR reads again in MiXCR, with one record for every CDR3 protein. The repertoire includes some 800,000 distinct CDR3 sequences, 40% to 55% of them detected once, and roughly 4.5% sits in the top ten. Sequenced material: blood. The rearrangement joins TRBV12-3 or TRBV12-4 to TRBJ2-1; 12 positions match TRBD2. The DNA end is more similar to TRBJ2-7, so the J call may be wrong. The sequence was obtained from a girl aged 10-17 years with multiple sclerosis. The DNA for the CDR3 is TGTGCCAGCAGTGAAACTAGCGGGAGGCCCAATGAGCAGTACTTC. Encoded protein: CASSETSGRPNEQYF.